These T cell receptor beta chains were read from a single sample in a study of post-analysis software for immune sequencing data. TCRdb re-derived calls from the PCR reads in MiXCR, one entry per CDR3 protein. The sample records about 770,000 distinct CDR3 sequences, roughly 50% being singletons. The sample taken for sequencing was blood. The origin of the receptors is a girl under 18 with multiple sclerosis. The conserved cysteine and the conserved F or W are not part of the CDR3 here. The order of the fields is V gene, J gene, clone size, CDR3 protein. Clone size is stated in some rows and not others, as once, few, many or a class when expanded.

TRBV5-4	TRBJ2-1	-	ASSLEPASGNYNEQF
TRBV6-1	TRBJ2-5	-	ASSGEGGHQETQY
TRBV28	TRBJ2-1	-	ASSLQTSGSSYNEQF
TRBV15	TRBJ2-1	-	ATSRDNRGLAGVVSNEQF
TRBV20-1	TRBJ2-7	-	SAQRTGYEQC
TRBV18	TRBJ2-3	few	ASSPRQTATDTQY
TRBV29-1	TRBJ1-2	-	SVEQGPGGYT
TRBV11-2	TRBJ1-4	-	ASSSTPQATNEKLF
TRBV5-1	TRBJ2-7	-	ASSLFGHQQGEQY
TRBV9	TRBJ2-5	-	ASSAGTASGETQY
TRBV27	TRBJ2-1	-	ASSLAPLAWLNNEQF
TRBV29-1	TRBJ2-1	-	SAVSLGGDEQF
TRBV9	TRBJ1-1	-	ASSRTGLNTEAF
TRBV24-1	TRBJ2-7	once	ATSDLPPSDEQY
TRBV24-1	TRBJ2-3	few	ATSDRTSGLTDTQY
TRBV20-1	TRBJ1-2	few	SAQTGYGYT